The clone carrying this T cell receptor beta chain was observed a handful of times. Its antigen is currently unknown. This sample stems from a study of vaccination effects on CD4 cells after COVID-19. Whole-study context: The post-vaccine samples were taken, at the median, 72 days after the second dose.

Generated by immunoSEQ multiplex PCR, the TCRdb table keeps only in-frame clones and is missing some. The sample has 25,000 to 35,000 clones, roughly 80% seen once. After expansion with viral peptide pools in the ViraFEST assay, antigen-specific CD4+ T cells were sequenced. Culture proceeded for approximately nine days, and CD4+ T cells were then isolated. All study participants received two doses of BNT162b2 or mRNA-1273 vaccine. Nobody among the vaccine recipients had prior SARS-CoV-2 infection (nucleocapsid antibodies were negative). IL-2 medium took the place of half the medium on both days 3 and 7. The ends lost 4 bases at V and 4 bases at J; junction bases unmatched: 8. In germline, CDR1 is MGHRA, CDR2 YSYEKL. This CDR3 has 16 residues.

The rearrangement joins TRBV4-1 to TRBJ2-2; 8 bases agree with TRBD2. Sequences were derived from CD4+ T cells from PBMCs cultured with SARS-CoV-2 spike peptides, sampled after COVID-19 vaccination. This clonotype was obtained from a human donor who received a COVID-19 vaccine. Some clones in this sample may be carry-over from other donors' samples. The CDR3 DNA reads TGCGCCAGCAGCCCGCGAAGCGGGGGTAGCACCGGGGAGCTGTTTTTT. This translates into CASSPRSGGSTGELFF.